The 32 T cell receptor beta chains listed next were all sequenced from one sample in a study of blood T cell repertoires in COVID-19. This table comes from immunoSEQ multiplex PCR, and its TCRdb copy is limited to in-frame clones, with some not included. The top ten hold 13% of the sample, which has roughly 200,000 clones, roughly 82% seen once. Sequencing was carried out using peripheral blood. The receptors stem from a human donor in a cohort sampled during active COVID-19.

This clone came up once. The CDR3 DNA follows: TGTGCCAGCTCACCAAGGGGACAGGAGGTAGAGCAGTACTTC. Its translation: CASSPRGQEVEQYF. This rearrangement joins TRBV18 to TRBJ2-7, with TRBD1 identical over 8 bases. Germline V gene data show CDR1 as KGHSH and CDR2 as LQKENI. The V segment lost 2 bases and the J segment 7 bases; nucleotides outside the gene matches: 7. The CDR3 length is 14 residues. The entire variable domain, with the rest obtained from reference TRBV18 and TRBJ2-7, is as follows: NAGVMQNPRHLVRRRGQEARLRCSPMKGHSHVYWYRQLPEEGLKFMVYLQKENIIDESGMPKERFSAEFPKEGPSILRIQQVVRGDSAAYFCASSPRGQEVEQYFGPGTRLTVT.

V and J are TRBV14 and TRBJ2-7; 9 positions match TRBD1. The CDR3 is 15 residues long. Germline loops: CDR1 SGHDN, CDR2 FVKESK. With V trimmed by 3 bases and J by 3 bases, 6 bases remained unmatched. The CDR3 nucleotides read TGTGCCAGCAGCCAGACTAGGGGACAGGGCTACGAGCAGTACTTC. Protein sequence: CASSQTRGQGYEQYF.

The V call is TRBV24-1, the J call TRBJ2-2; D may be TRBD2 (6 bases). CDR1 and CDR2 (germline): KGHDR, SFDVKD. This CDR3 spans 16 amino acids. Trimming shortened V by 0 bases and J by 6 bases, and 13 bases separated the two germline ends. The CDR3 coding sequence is TGTGCCACCAGTGATTTGCGGGGACTTAGGGCCGGGGAGCTGTTTTTT. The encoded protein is CATSDLRGLRAGELFF.

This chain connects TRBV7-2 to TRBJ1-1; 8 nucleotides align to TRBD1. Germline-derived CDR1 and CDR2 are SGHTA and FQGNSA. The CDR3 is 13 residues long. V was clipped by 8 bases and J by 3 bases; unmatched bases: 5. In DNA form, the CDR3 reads TGTGCCAGCCGATGGACAGGGTACACTGAAGCTTTCTTT. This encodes CASRWTGYTEAFF.

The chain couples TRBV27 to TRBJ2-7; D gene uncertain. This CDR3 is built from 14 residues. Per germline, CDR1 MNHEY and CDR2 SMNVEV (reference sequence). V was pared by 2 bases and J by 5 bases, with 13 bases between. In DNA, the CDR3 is TGTGCCAGCAGTTTAGGGCAGCCCCCGAACGAGCAGTACTTC. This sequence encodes CASSLGQPPNEQYF.

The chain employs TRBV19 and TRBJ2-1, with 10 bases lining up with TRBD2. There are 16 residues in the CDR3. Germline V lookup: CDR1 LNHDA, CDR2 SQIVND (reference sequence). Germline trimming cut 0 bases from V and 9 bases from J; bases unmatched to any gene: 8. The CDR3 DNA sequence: TGTGCCAGTAGTATAGATTCCAGCGGGAGGGTAGCTGAGCAGTTCTTC. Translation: CASSIDSSGRVAEQFF. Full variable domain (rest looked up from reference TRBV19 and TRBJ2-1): DGGITQSPKYLFRKEGQNVTLSCEQNLNHDAMYWYRQDPGQGLRLIYYSQIVNDFQKGDIAEGYSVSREKKESFPLTVTSAQKNPTAFYLCASSIDSSGRVAEQFFGPGTRLTVL.

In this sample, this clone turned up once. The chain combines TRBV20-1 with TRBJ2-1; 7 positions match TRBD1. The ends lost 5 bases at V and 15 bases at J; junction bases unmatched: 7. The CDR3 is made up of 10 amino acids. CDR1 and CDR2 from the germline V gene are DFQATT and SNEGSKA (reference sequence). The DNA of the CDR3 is TGCAGTGCTCGCCCGGGACAGCGGTTCTTC. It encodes CSARPGQRFF.

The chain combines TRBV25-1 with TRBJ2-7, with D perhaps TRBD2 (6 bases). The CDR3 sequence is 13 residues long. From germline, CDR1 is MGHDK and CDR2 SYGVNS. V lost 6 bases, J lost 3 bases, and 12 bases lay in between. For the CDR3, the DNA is TGTGCCAGCAGGGGCGGGAACCTCTACGAGCAGTACTTC. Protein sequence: CASRGGNLYEQYF.

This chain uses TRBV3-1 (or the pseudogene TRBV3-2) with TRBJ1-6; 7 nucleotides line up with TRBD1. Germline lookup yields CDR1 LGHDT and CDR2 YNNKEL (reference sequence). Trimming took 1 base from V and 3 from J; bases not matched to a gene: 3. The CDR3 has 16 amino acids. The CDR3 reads CASSQAGQLYNSPLHF. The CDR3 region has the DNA TGTGCCAGCAGCCAAGCGGGACAGCTCTATAATTCACCCCTCCACTTT.

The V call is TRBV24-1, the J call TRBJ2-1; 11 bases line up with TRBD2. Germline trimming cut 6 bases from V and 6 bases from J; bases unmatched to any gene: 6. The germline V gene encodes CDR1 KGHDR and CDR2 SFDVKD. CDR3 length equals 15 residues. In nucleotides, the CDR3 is TGTGCCACCAGTAACTTAGCGGGAGGGCCCAATGAGCAGTTCTTC. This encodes CATSNLAGGPNEQFF.

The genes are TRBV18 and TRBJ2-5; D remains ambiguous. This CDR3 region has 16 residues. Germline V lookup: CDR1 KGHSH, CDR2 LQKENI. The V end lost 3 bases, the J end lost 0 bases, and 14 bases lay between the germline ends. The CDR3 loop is CASSPPSFEYQETQYF. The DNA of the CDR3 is TGTGCCAGCTCACCCCCGTCATTCGAGTACCAAGAGACCCAGTACTTC.

The CDR3 here is CASKLRDSSNQPQHF. CDR3 DNA sequence: TGTGCCAGTAAGCTCCGGGACAGTAGCAATCAGCCCCAGCATTTT. The chain uses TRBV2 and TRBJ1-5, with 7 bases matching TRBD1. The germline V gene has CDR1 SNHLY and CDR2 FYNNEI. J was trimmed by 0 bases and V by 9 bases; bases with no gene match: 8. The CDR3 has 15 amino acids.

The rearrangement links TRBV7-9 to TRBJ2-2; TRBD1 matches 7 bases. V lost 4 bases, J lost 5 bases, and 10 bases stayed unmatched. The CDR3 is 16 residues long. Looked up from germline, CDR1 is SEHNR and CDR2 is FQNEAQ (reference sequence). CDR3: CASSSAARGYTGELFF. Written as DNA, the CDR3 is TGTGCCAGCAGCTCCGCCGCCAGGGGGTATACCGGGGAGCTGTTTTTT.

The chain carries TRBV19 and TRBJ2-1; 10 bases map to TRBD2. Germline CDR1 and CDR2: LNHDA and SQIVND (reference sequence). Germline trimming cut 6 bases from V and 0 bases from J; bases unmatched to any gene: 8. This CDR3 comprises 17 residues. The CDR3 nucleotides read TGTGCCAGTAGGAGTGGGAGCGGGAGGGGCTCCTACAATGAGCAGTTCTTC. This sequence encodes CASRSGSGRGSYNEQFF.

The CDR3 DNA follows: TGTGCCAGCAGCTTCCGGGACAGGGAGGTTGTCAATGAGCAGTTCTTC. Encoded protein: CASSFRDREVVNEQFF. The chain carries TRBV21-1 and TRBJ2-1; the table assigns TRBD1, which was not confirmed against the DNA. TRBV21-1 represents a pseudogene. CDR3 length: 16 residues.

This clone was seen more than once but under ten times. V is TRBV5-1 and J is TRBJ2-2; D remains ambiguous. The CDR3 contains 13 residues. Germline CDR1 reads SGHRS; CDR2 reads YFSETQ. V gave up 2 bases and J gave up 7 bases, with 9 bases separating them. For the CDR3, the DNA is TGCGCCAGCAGCTTTATCGGTGACGGGGAGCTGTTTTTT. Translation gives CASSFIGDGELFF.

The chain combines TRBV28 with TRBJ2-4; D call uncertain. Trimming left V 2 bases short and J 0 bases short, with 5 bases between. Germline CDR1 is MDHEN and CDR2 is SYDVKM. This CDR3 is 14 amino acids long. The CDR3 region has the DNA TGTGCCAGCAGTTTACCGGTAGCCAAAAACATTCAGTACTTC. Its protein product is CASSLPVAKNIQYF.

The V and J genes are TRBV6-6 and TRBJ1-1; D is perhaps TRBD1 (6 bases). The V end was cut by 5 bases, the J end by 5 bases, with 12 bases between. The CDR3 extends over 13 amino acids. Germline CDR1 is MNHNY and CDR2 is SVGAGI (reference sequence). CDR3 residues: CASSAQTGTEAFF. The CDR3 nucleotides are TGTGCCAGCAGTGCACAAACAGGGACTGAAGCTTTCTTT.

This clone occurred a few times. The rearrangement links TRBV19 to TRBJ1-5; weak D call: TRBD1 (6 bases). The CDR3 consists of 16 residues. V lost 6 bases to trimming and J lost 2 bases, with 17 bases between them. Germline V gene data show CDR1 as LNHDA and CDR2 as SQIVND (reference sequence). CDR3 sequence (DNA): TGTGCCAGTAGCGCGGGGGGGGCGTCGGGCAATCAGCCCCAGCATTTT. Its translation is CASSAGGASGNQPQHF.

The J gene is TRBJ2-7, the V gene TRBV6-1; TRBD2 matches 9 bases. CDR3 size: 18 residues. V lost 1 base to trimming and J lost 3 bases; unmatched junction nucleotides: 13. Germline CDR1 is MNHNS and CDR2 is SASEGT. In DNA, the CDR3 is TGTGCCAGCAGTGAAGAAGGGTCTAGCGGGAAACGTAGCTACGAGCAGTACTTC. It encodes CASSEEGSSGKRSYEQYF.

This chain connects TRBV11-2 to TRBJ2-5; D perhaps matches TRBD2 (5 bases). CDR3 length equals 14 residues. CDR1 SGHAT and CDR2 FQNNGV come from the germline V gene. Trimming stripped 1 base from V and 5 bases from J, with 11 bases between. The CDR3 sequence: CASSLGSGVETQYF. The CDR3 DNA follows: TGTGCCAGCAGCTTAGGATCCGGGGTGGAGACCCAGTACTTC.

The CDR3 spells CASRPQTGAGGYTF. The CDR3 DNA sequence: TGTGCCAGCAGGCCCCAGACAGGGGCAGGGGGCTACACCTTC. The rearrangement uses TRBV11-1 and TRBJ1-2; the match to TRBD1 covers 8 bases. After removal of 6 bases from V and 8 bases from J, the junction contained 11 bases not matched to a gene. Germline CDR1 SGHAT, CDR2 FQDESV (reference sequence). This CDR3 region has 14 residues.

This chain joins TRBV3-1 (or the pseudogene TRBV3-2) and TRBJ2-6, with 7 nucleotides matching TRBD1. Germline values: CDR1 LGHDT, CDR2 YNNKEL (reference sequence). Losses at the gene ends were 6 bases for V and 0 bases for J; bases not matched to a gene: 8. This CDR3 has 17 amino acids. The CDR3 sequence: CASRRTGDSSGANVLTF. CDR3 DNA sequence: TGTGCCAGCAGGAGGACAGGAGATAGCTCTGGGGCCAACGTCCTGACTTTC.

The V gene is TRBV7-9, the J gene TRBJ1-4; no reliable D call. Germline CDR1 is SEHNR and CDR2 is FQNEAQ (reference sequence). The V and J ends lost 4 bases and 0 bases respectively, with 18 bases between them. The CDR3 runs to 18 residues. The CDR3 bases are TGTGCCAGCAGCTACCCTCGGGAGCCCTCTGCAACTAATGAAAAACTGTTTTTT. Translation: CASSYPREPSATNEKLFF.

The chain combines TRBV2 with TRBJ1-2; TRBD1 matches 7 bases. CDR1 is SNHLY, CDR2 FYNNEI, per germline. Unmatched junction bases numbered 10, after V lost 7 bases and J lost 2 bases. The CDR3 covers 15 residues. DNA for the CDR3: TGTGCCAGCATCTCCCTCCAGGGGGTCAACTATGGCTACACCTTC. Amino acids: CASISLQGVNYGYTF.

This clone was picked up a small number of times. CDR3 protein: CARLHEGFPGGEQFF. CDR3 nucleotides: TGTGCCAGACTTCATGAGGGATTTCCGGGAGGTGAGCAGTTCTTC. The chain joins TRBV19 to TRBJ2-1, with TRBD2 matching 7 bases. Germline trimming cut 9 bases from V and 9 bases from J; bases unmatched to any gene: 17. Germline V lookup: CDR1 LNHDA, CDR2 SQIVND (reference sequence). This CDR3 is 15 amino acids long.

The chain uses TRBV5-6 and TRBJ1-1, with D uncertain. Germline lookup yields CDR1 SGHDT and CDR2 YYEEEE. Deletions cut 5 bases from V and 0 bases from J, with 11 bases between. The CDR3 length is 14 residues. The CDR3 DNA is TGTGCCAGCAGGGCCGAAGTTATGAACACTGAAGCTTTCTTT. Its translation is CASRAEVMNTEAFF.

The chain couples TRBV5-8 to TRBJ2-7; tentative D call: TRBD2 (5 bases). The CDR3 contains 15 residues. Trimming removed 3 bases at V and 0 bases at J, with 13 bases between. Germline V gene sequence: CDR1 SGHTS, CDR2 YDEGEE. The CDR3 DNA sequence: TGTGCCAGCAGCTCCGGACGGACTCCCTCCTACGAGCAGTACTTC. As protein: CASSSGRTPSYEQYF.

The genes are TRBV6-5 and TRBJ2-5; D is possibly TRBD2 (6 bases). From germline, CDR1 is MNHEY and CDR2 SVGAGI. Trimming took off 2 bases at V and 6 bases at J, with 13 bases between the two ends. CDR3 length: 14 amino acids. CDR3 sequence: CASSYDGGRKTQYF. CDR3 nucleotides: TGTGCCAGCAGTTACGACGGGGGTAGGAAGACCCAGTACTTC.

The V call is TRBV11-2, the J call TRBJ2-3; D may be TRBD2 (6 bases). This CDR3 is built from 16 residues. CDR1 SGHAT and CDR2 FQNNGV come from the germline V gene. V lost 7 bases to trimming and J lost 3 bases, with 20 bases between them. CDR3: CASNEHGGVRTDTQYF. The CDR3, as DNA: TGTGCCAGCAACGAACACGGGGGTGTTAGGACAGATACGCAGTATTTT.

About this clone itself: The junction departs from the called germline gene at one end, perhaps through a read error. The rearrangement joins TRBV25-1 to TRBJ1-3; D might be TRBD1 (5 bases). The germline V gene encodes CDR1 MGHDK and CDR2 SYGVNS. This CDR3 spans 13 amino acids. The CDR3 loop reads CASSSPQGNPIYF. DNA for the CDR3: TGTGCCAGCAGTAGTCCCCAGGGAAACCCCATATATTTT. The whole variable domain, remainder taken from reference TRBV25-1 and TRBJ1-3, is EADIYQTPRYLVIGTGKKITLECSQTMGHDKMYWYQQDPGMELHLIHYSYGVNSTEKGDLSSESTVSRIRTEHFPLTLESARPSHTSQYLCASSSPQGNPIYFGEGSWLTVV.

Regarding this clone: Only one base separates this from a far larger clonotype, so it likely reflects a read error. In nucleotides, the CDR3 is TGTGCCAGCAGAAAACAGGGGTCCTCTGAAGCTTTCTTT. It yields the protein CASRKQGSSEAFF. The chain recombines TRBV6-5 with TRBJ1-1, with 7 nucleotides matching TRBD1. V lost 6 bases, J lost 6 bases, and 7 bases stayed unmatched. Germline CDR1 is MNHEY and CDR2 is SVGAGI. The CDR3 runs 13 residues.